This T cell receptor (beta chain) is from a study of identical twins. Study outcomes and limitations: Where beta out-of-frame sequences were concerned, excess twin sharing was weaker. Not following the same donors, the study drew its conclusions from cross-sectional statistical analysis.

Trimming took 2 bases from V and 3 from J; bases not matched to a gene: 12. In germline, CDR1 is LNHNV, CDR2 YYDKDF (reference sequence). The CDR3 consists of 18 residues. This clonotype was seen more than once but under ten times. The antigen remains unidentified. TCRdb ran MiXCR on the 5' RACE reads and lists one entry per CDR3 protein. The sample has hundreds of thousands of distinct CDR3 sequences, more than 20% seen once. This same sample was also part of a study on T cells expressing NK-cell markers. As reported in that work: Once again these clonotypes came out on top in the CD3+CD56-NKG2C+ fraction of a few donors.

The sequence derives from a woman under 30 in good health. Sequenced material: CD4+ T cells sorted from blood. V and J are TRBV15 and TRBJ2-3, with 9 bases lining up with TRBD2. The CDR3 spells CATSRPRGLAGQTDTQYF. DNA for the CDR3: TGTGCCACCAGCAGACCTCGAGGTCTAGCGGGACAGACAGATACGCAGTATTTT.